These T cell receptor beta chains were read from a single sample in a study of CD8 T cells in ankylosing spondylitis. TCRdb re-analysed the 5' RACE reads in MiXCR, keeping a single row per CDR3 protein. The sample consists of tens of thousands of distinct CDR3 sequences, approximately 5% of them appearing once. The material sequenced was blood, either unsorted or a sorted T cell fraction (not recorded which). Every receptor here comes from a male donor with ankylosing spondylitis or in good health (not recorded which). CDR3s include the opening cysteine and the closing phenylalanine or tryptophan. D genes are given only for firm matches. Expanded clones get a size class; other rows say once, few or many, or leave the size out.

V gene,J gene,clone size,D gene,CDR3 protein,CDR3 DNA
TRBV5-1,TRBJ2-5,many,TRBD1,CASSSRGQVETQYF,TGCGCCAGCAGCAGCAGGGGGCAGGTGGAGACCCAGTACTTC
TRBV5-1,TRBJ2-1,many,-,CASSLPGSEQFF,TGCGCCAGCAGCTTGCCGGGGAGCGAGCAGTTCTTC
TRBV7-2,TRBJ1-2,many,TRBD1,CASSYLDRVSYGYTF,TGTGCCAGCAGTTATCTCGACAGGGTGAGCTATGGCTACACCTTC
TRBV12-3/TRBV12-4,TRBJ2-1,many,-,CASSSSVQSNRDEQFF,TGTGCCAGCAGTTCGTCGGTTCAATCTAACAGGGACGAGCAGTTCTTC
TRBV5-6,TRBJ1-4,many,-,CASSPDGSNEKLFF,TGTGCCAGCAGCCCGGACGGAAGTAATGAAAAACTGTTTTTT
TRBV3-1,TRBJ2-7,many,TRBD2,CASSRSTLAGGEQYF,TGTGCCAGCAGCCGATCGACCTTAGCGGGGGGCGAGCAGTACTTC
TRBV20-1,TRBJ1-2,many,-,CSASGYYGYTF,TGCAGTGCTAGTGGCTACTATGGCTACACCTTC
TRBV12-3/TRBV12-4,TRBJ1-3,many,-,CASSFSSGTIYF,TGTGCCAGCAGTTTTTCAAGCGGCACCATATATTTT
TRBV6-1,TRBJ2-1,many,TRBD2,CASRVSGGAVNEQFF,TGTGCCAGCAGAGTTAGCGGGGGGGCCGTCAATGAGCAGTTCTTC
TRBV7-9,TRBJ1-2,many,-,CASSLEGGDGYTF,TGTGCCAGCAGCTTAGAGGGAGGGGACGGCTACACCTTC
TRBV6-5,TRBJ2-1,many,-,CASSYPPEQFF,TGTGCCAGCAGTTACCCCCCGGAGCAGTTCTTC
TRBV4-3,TRBJ1-4,many,-,CASSQGNSATNEKLFF,TGCGCCAGCAGCCAAGGGAATTCCGCAACTAATGAAAAACTGTTTTTT
TRBV20-1,TRBJ2-1,many,-,CSARDWTGRDEQFF,TGCAGTGCTAGAGATTGGACAGGGAGGGATGAGCAGTTCTTC
TRBV20-1,TRBJ2-1,many,-,CSARGPSYNEQFF,TGCAGTGCTAGGGGCCCATCCTACAATGAGCAGTTCTTC
TRBV11-2,TRBJ2-5,many,-,CASSQRQIQETQYF,TGTGCCAGCAGCCAACGACAAATCCAAGAGACCCAGTACTTC
TRBV6-6,TRBJ2-3,many,-,CASRSGRSTDTQYF,TGTGCCAGCAGGTCAGGGCGAAGCACAGATACGCAGTATTTT
TRBV4-3,TRBJ2-3,many,-,CASSLDVSQGHPTDTQYF,TGCGCCAGCAGCCTAGATGTTAGCCAGGGGCACCCCACAGATACGCAGTATTTT
TRBV6-2/TRBV6-3,TRBJ1-2,many,-,CASRPGVGANYGYTF,TGTGCCAGCAGGCCAGGCGTCGGAGCTAACTATGGCTACACCTTC
TRBV28,TRBJ2-1,many,-,CASIERTRYYNEQFF,TGTGCCAGCATCGAAAGAACAAGATACTACAATGAGCAGTTCTTC
TRBV18,TRBJ1-6,many,-,CASSPSQGRDSPLHF,TGTGCCAGCTCACCAAGCCAGGGGAGGGATTCACCCCTCCACTTT
TRBV2,TRBJ2-4,many,TRBD2,CASSEAPLAGGIQYF,TGTGCCAGCAGTGAAGCCCCCCTAGCGGGGGGCATTCAGTACTTC
TRBV7-9,TRBJ2-7,many,TRBD2,CASSLSGGSGEQYF,TGTGCCAGCAGCTTATCCGGGGGGAGTGGAGAGCAGTACTTC
TRBV7-9,TRBJ1-4,many,TRBD1,CASSIGQDGEKLFF,TGTGCCAGCAGCATCGGACAGGACGGGGAAAAACTGTTTTTT
TRBV5-1,TRBJ2-5,many,TRBD2,CASSLVLAGSQETQYF,TGCGCCAGCAGCTTGGTCCTAGCGGGGTCCCAAGAGACCCAGTACTTC
TRBV20-1,TRBJ1-1,many,-,CSARGNGQLAEAFF,TGCAGTGCTAGAGGGAATGGACAGTTGGCTGAAGCTTTCTTT
TRBV5-1,TRBJ1-1,many,-,CASTRREGVGTEAFF,TGCGCCAGCACCAGGCGGGAAGGAGTTGGCACTGAAGCTTTCTTT
TRBV5-1,TRBJ2-6,-,-,CASSGAPSSGANVLTF,TGCGCCAGCAGCGGGGCTCCCAGCTCTGGGGCCAACGTCCTGACTTTC
TRBV20-1,TRBJ2-7,many,TRBD1,CSARYNRGPTGEQYF,TGCAGTGCTAGATACAACAGGGGGCCAACCGGCGAGCAGTACTTC
TRBV7-6,TRBJ2-3,many,TRBD2,CASSPGGHGTDTQYF,TGTGCCAGCAGCCCGGGGGGTCACGGCACAGATACGCAGTATTTT
TRBV15,TRBJ2-6,many,-,CATSGEGPSGANVLTF,TGTGCCACCAGTGGAGAAGGGCCGTCTGGGGCCAACGTCCTGACTTTC
TRBV12-3/TRBV12-4,TRBJ2-1,many,TRBD1,CASSPTGARRNEQFF,TGTGCCAGCAGCCCAACAGGGGCGCGAAGGAATGAGCAGTTCTTC
TRBV4-1,TRBJ2-3,many,-,CASSQGKNSFSTDTQYF,TGCGCCAGCAGCCAAGGGAAGAACAGTTTTAGCACAGATACGCAGTATTTT
TRBV5-1,TRBJ1-1,many,TRBD1,CASSWNPGTGFEAFF,TGCGCCAGCAGCTGGAACCCCGGGACAGGGTTTGAAGCTTTCTTT
TRBV20-1,TRBJ1-1,many,-,CSAFQGDDPTEAFF,TGCAGTGCTTTTCAGGGAGATGACCCCACTGAAGCTTTCTTT
TRBV7-4,TRBJ2-3,many,TRBD2,CASSLPAGGTDTQYF,TGTGCCAGCAGCTTACCAGCGGGGGGCACAGATACGCAGTATTTT
TRBV20-1,TRBJ2-1,many,TRBD2,CSAPGLAGGNEQFF,TGCAGTGCCCCGGGACTAGCGGGGGGCAATGAGCAGTTCTTC
TRBV4-2,TRBJ2-2,many,TRBD2,CASSPLLLAGNTGELFF,TGTGCCAGCAGCCCCCTATTACTAGCGGGGAACACCGGGGAGCTGTTTTTT
TRBV29-1,TRBJ2-5,many,TRBD1,CSGGTVRETQYF,TGCAGCGGGGGGACAGTACGAGAGACCCAGTACTTC
TRBV9,TRBJ1-6,many,-,CASSVGGAGANSPLHF,TGTGCCAGCAGCGTAGGAGGGGCAGGGGCAAATTCACCCCTCCACTTT
TRBV7-7,TRBJ2-2,many,TRBD1,CASSPTGATNTGELFF,TGTGCTAGCAGCCCTACAGGGGCGACGAACACCGGGGAGCTGTTTTTT
TRBV5-5,TRBJ2-7,many,TRBD1,CASSLVATGAYEQYF,TGTGCCAGCAGCTTGGTTGCGACAGGGGCCTACGAGCAGTACTTC
TRBV19,TRBJ1-1,many,TRBD1,CASSPRGSGSGNTEAFF,TGTGCCAGCTCCCCCAGGGGGAGTGGCAGTGGGAACACTGAAGCTTTCTTT
TRBV10-3,TRBJ1-1,many,-,CAISEATGITEAFF,TGTGCCATCAGTGAGGCTACAGGGATCACTGAAGCTTTCTTT
TRBV4-1,TRBJ1-6,many,TRBD1,CASSQARTGNSPLHF,TGCGCCAGCAGCCAAGCAAGGACAGGGAATTCACCCCTCCACTTT
TRBV6-1,TRBJ1-2,many,-,CASSPTEPNYGYTF,TGTGCCAGCAGTCCGACAGAACCTAACTATGGCTACACCTTC